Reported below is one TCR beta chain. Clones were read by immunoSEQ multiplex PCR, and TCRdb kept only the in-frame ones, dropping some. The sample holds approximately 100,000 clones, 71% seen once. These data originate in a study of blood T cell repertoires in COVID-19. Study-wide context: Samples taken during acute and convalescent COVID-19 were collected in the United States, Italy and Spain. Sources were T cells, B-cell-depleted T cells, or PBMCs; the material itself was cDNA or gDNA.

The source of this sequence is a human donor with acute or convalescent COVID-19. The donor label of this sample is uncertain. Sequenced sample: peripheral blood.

DNA for the CDR3: TGTGCCAGCAGCTTGGCCGGGAGCTACAATGAAAAACTGTTTTTT. This sequence encodes CASSLAGSYNEKLFF. The rearrangement joins TRBV7-9 to TRBJ1-4; unclear D gene. This CDR3 region has 15 residues. From germline, CDR1 is SEHNR and CDR2 FQNEAQ (reference sequence). V lost 3 bases to trimming and J lost 5 bases, with 13 bases between them.